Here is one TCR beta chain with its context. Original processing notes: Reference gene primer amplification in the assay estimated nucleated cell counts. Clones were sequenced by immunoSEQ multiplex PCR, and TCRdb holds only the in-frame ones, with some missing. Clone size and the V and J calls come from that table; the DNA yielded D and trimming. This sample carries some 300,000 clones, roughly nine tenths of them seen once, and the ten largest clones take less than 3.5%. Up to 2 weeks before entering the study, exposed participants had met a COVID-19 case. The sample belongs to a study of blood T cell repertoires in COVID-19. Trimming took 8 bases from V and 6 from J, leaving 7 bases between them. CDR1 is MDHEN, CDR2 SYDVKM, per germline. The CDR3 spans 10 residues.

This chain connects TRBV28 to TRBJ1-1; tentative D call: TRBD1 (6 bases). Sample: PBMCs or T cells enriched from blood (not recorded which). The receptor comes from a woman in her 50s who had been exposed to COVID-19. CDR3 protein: CASEGAEAFF. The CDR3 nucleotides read TGTGCCAGCGAGGGGGCTGAAGCTTTCTTT.